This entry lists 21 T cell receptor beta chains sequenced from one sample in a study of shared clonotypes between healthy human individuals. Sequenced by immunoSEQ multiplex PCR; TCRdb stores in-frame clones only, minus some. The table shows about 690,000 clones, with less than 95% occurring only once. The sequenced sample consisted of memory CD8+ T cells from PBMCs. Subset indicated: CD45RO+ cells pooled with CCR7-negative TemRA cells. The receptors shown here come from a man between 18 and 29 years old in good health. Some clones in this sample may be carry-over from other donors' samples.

CDR3 protein: CASSLRLAGAVDTQYF. In nucleotides, the CDR3 is TGTGCCAGCAGTTTAAGACTAGCGGGAGCAGTAGATACGCAGTATTTT. The chain carries TRBV27 and TRBJ2-3, with 12 bases fitting TRBD2. The J segment lost 5 bases and the V segment lost 2 bases, leaving 5 bases of the junction unmatched. CDR3 size: 16 residues. CDR1 is MNHEY and CDR2 is SMNVEV in the germline V gene (reference sequence).

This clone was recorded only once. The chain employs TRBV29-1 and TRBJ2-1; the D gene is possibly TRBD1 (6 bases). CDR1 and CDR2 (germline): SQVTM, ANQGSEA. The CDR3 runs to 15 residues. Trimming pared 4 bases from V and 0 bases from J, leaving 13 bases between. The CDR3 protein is CSVVGGQSSYNEQFF. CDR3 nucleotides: TGCAGCGTTGTGGGTGGACAGTCCTCCTACAATGAGCAGTTCTTC.

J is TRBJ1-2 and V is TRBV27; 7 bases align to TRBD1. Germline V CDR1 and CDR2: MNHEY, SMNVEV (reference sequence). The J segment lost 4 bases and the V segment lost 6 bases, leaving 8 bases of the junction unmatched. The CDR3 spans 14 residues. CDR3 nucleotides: TGTGCCAGCAGGTCGACAGGGCTCCCCTATGGCTACACCTTC. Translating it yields CASRSTGLPYGYTF.

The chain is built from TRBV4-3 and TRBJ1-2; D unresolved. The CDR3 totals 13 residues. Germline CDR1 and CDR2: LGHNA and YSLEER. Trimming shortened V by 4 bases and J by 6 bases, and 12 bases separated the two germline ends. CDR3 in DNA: TGCGCCAGCAGCCGCCTCGGGGAGGATGGCTACACCTTC. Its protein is CASSRLGEDGYTF.

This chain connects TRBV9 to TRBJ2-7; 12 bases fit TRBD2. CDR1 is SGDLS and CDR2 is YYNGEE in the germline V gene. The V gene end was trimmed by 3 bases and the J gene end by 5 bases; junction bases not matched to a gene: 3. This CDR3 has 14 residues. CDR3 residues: CASSASGRAHEQYF. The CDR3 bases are TGTGCCAGCAGCGCTAGCGGGAGGGCCCACGAGCAGTACTTC.

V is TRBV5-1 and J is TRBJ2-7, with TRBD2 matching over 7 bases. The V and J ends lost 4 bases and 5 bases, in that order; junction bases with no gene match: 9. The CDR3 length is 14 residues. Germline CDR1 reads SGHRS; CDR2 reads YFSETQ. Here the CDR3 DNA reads TGCGCCAGCAGCATTGGACTAGAACCCCACGAGCAGTACTTC. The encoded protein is CASSIGLEPHEQYF.

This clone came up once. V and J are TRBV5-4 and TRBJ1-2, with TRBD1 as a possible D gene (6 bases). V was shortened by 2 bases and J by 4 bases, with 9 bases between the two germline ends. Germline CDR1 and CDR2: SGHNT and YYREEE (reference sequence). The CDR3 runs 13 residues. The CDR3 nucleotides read TGTGCCAGCAGCTTAGGGGGGACCTATGGCTACACCTTC. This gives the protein CASSLGGTYGYTF.

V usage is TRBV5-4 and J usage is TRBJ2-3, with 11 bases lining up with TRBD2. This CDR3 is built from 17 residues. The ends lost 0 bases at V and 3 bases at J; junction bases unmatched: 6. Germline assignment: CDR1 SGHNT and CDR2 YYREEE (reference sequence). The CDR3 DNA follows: TGTGCCAGCAGCTTGGAATTGCTAGCGGGAGGTACAGATACGCAGTATTTT. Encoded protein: CASSLELLAGGTDTQYF.

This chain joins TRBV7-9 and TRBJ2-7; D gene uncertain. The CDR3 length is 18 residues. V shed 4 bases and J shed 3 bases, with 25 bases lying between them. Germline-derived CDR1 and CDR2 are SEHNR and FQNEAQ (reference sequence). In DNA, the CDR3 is TGTGCCAGCAGCTCGGCCAGTTCGGTGTCCCGCTCGAGCTACGAGCAGTACTTC. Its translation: CASSSASSVSRSSYEQYF.

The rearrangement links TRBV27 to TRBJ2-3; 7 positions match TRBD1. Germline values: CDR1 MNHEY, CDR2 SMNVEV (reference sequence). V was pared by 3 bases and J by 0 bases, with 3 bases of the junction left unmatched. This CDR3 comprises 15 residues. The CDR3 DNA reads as TGTGCCAGCAGTTTTTCCAGGGGGAGCACAGATACGCAGTATTTT. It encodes CASSFSRGSTDTQYF.

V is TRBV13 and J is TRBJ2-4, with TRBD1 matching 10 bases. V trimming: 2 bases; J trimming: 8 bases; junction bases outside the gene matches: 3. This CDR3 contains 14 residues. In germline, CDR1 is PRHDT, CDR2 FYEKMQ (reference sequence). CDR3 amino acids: CASSLWDRGYIQYF. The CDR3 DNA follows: TGTGCCAGCAGCTTATGGGACAGGGGATACATTCAGTACTTC. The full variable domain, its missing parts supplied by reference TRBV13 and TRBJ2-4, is AAGVIQSPRHLIKEKRETATLKCYPIPRHDTVYWYQQGPGQDPQFLISFYEKMQSDKGSIPDRFSAQQFSDYHSELNMSSLELGDSALYFCASSLWDRGYIQYFGAGTRLSVL.

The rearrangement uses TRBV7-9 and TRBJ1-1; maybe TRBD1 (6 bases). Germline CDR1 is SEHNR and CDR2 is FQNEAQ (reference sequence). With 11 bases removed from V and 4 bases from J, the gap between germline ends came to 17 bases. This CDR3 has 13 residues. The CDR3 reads CAVAWGGSTEAFF. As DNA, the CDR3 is TGTGCCGTAGCATGGGGGGGCAGCACTGAAGCTTTCTTT.

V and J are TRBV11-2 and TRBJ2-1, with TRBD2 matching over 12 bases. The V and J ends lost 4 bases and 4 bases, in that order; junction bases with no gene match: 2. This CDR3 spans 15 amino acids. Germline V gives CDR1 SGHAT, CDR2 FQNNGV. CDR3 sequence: CASSSGLAGYNEQFF. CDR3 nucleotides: TGTGCCAGCAGCTCAGGACTAGCGGGATACAATGAGCAGTTCTTC.

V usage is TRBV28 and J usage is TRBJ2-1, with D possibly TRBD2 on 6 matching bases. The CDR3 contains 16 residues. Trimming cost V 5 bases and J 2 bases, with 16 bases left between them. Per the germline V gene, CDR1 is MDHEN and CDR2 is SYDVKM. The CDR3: CASSLLAFQPYNEQFF. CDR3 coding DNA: TGTGCCAGCAGTCTGCTAGCGTTTCAGCCCTACAATGAGCAGTTCTTC.

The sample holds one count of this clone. CDR3 DNA sequence: TGCGCCAGTAAAGGGACAGTCGTCGACAAGGACTATGGCTACACCTTC. Its translation: CASKGTVVDKDYGYTF. The chain is built from TRBV5-1 and TRBJ1-2, with 7 bases aligning to TRBD1. The germline V gene encodes CDR1 SGHRS and CDR2 YFSETQ. J gave up 3 bases and V 8 bases, and 16 bases lay outside the gene matches. The CDR3 sequence is 16 residues long.

The CDR3 nucleotides read TGTGCCAGCAGTTTACAGGGGTCCCGCAATCAGCCCCAGCATTTT. It specifies CASSLQGSRNQPQHF. The V call is TRBV27, the J call TRBJ1-5; possibly TRBD1 for D (6 bases). The CDR3 spans 15 residues. V was trimmed by 2 bases and J by 2 bases, leaving 10 bases between them. The V gene's germline CDR1 is MNHEY and CDR2 SMNVEV (reference sequence).

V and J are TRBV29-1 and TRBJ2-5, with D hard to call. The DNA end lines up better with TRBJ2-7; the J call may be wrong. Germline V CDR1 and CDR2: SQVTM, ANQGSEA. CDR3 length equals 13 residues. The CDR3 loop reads CSVELNDSYEQYF. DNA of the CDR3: TGCAGCGTTGAGTTGAACGACTCCTACGAGCAGTACTTC.

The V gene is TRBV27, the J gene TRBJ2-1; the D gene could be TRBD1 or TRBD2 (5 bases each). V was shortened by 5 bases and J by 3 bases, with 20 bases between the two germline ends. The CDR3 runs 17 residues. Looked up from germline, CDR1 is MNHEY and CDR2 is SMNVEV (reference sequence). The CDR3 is CASSVDSGGWVYNEQFF. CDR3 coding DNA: TGTGCCAGCAGTGTCGACAGTGGGGGTTGGGTCTACAATGAGCAGTTCTTC.

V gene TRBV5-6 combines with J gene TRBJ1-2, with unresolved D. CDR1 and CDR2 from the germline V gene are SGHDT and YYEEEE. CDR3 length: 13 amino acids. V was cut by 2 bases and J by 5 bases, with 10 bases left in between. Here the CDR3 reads CASSFGGDYGYTF. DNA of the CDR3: TGTGCCAGCAGCTTCGGTGGGGATTATGGCTACACCTTC.

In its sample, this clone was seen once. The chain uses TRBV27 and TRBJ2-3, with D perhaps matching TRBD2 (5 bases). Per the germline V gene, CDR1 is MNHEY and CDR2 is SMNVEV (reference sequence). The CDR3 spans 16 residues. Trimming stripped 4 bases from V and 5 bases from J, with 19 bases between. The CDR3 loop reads CASSSPGLATRDTQYF. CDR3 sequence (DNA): TGTGCCAGCAGTTCCCCAGGACTTGCGACCCGAGATACGCAGTATTTT.

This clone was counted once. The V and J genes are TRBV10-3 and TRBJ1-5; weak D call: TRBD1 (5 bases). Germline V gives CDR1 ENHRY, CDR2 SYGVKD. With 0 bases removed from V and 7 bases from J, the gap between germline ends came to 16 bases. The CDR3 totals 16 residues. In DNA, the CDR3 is TGTGCCATCAGTGAGTCTCTCAGGGCCGGGGAGCAGCCCCAGCATTTT. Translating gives CAISESLRAGEQPQHF.